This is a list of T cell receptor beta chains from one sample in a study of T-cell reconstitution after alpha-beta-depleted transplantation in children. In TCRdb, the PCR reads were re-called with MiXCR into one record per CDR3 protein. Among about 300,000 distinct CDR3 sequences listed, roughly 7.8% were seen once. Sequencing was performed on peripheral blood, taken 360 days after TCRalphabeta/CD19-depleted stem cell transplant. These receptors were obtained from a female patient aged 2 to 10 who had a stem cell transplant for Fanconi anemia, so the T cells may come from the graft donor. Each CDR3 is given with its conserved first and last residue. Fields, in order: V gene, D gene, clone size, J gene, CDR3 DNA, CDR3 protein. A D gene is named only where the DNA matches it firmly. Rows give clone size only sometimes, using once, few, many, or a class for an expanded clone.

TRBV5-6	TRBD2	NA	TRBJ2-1	TGTGCCAGCAGCTTGATGCTGGCGGGAGGCCTCAATGAGCAGTTCTTC	CASSLMLAGGLNEQFF
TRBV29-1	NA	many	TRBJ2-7	TGCAGCGTTGAAAGGCCACCTCAACCCCCCCAGATCTACGAGCAGTACTTC	CSVERPPQPPQIYEQYF
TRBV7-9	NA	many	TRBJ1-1	TGTGCCAGCAGCTTAGAGTATGGCACTGAAGCTTTCTTT	CASSLEYGTEAFF
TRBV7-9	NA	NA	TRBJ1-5	TGTGCCAGCAGCTTAGAGGGGGGTGGGCAGCCCCAGCATTTT	CASSLEGGGQPQHF
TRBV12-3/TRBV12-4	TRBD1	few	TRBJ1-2	TGTGCCAGCAGTCGGACAGGGGCGGGCTATGGCTACACCTTC	CASSRTGAGYGYTF
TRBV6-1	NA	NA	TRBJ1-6	TGTGCCAGCAGTGGGGGTTCAGGGCCACCCCTCCACTTT	CASSGGSGPPLHF
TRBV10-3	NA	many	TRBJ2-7	TGTGCCATCAGTGAAGATCGTTCGCGTTCCTACGAGCAGTACTTC	CAISEDRSRSYEQYF
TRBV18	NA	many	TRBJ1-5	TGTGCCAGCTCACCCGGGATACAGCCCCAGCATTTT	CASSPGIQPQHF
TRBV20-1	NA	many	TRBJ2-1	TGCAGTGCTAGAGGTATGGTTAATGAGCAGTTCTTC	CSARGMVNEQFF
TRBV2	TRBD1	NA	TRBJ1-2	TGTGCCAGCACAAAGACAGGGTCAGGCGGCTACACCTTC	CASTKTGSGGYTF
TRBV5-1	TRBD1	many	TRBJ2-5	TGCGCCAGCAGCTTCATCACAGGGGACAAGACCCAGTACTTC	CASSFITGDKTQYF
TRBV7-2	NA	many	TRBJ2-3	TGTGCCAGCAGCCCTGTCACAGATACGCAGTATTTT	CASSPVTDTQYF
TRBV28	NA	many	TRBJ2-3	TGTGCCAGCAGTTCCACTCCCGGGCCTGATACGCAGTATTTT	CASSSTPGPDTQYF
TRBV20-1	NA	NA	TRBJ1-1	TGCAGTGCTAGCGCGGACAGGAACACTGAAGCTTTCTTT	CSASADRNTEAFF
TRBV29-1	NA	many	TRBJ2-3	TGCAGCCCCAGCAACGGGGCAGATACGCAGTATTTT	CSPSNGADTQYF
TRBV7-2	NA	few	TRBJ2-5	TGTGCCAGCAGCCCATTCGGGGGATTAGGGACCCAGTACTTC	CASSPFGGLGTQYF
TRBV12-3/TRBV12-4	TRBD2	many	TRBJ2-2	TGTGCCAGCAGTCGATCTAGCGGGGGTGCCGGGGAGCTGTTTTTT	CASSRSSGGAGELFF
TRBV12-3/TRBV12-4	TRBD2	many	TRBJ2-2	TGTGCCAGCAGTTTAGTCGGGGGGGCTACCGGGGAGCTGTTTTTT	CASSLVGGATGELFF
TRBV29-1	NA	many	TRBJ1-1	TGCAGCGTTGTTGAGGGGCTGAACACTGAAGCTTTCTTT	CSVVEGLNTEAFF
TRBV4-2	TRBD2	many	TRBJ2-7	TGTGCCAGCAGCCAAGCGGCTAGCGGGAGGACCGGCTACGAGCAGTACTTC	CASSQAASGRTGYEQYF
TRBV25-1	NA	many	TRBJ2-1	TGTGCCAGCAGTGAATTGAGGGACTTGGGGTACACTGAGCAGTTCTTC	CASSELRDLGYTEQFF
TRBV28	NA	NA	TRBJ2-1	TGTGCCAGCACCGAAGGGTTGGACTACGAGCAGTTCTTC	CASTEGLDYEQFF
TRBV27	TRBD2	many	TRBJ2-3	TGTGCCAGCAGATCAAGCGGGGGGTTCTACACAGATACGCAGTATTTT	CASRSSGGFYTDTQYF
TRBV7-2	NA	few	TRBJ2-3	TGTGCCAGCGCCCGGGACGGAACAGATACGCAGTATTTT	CASARDGTDTQYF
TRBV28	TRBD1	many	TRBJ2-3	TGTGCCAGCAGTCCCAGGGGGCGGGAAGATACGCAGTATTTT	CASSPRGREDTQYF
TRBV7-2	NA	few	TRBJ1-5	TGTGCCAGCAGCTTCTTCCGGGATCAGCCCCAGCATTTT	CASSFFRDQPQHF
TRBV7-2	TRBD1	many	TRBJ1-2	TGTGCCAGCAGCTTCGCCTACTCTAGGGGGCGCGGCTATGGCTACACCTTC	CASSFAYSRGRGYGYTF
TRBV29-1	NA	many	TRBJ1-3	TGCAGCGTTACAACAGGGTCTGGAAACACCATATATTTT	CSVTTGSGNTIYF
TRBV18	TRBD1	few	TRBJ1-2	TGTGCCAGCTCATCCTCCCCTACAGGGGTGATGGGTTGGGACTACACCTTC	CASSSSPTGVMGWDYTF
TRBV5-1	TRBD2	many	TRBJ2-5	TGCGCCAGCAGACTAGCGAACCAAGAGACCCAGTACTTC	CASRLANQETQYF
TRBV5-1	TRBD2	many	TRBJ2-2	TGCGCCACCACGAAGCGGGAACCAGGGAACACCGGGGAGCTGTTTTTT	CATTKREPGNTGELFF
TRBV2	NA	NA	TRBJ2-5	TGTGCCAGCAGTGGTCGGTGGGGAGAGACCCAGTACTTC	CASSGRWGETQYF
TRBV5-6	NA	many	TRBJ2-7	TGTGCCAGCAGCTTGGGGAGAACCTACGAGCAGTACTTC	CASSLGRTYEQYF
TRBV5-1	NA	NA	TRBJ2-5	TGCCCTTCAGAGACCCAGTACTTC	CPSETQYF
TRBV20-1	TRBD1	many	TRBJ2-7	TGCAGTGCTAGAGATCTCCGGACAGGGGAAGCCTACGAGCAGTACTTC	CSARDLRTGEAYEQYF
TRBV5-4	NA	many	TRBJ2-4	TGTGCCAGCAGCTTGGAAATGAGGGCAACTCCCGAGGTGGGCAAAAACATTCAGTACTTC	CASSLEMRATPEVGKNIQYF
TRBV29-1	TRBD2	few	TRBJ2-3	TGCAGCGTTAGGAGACTAGCCACCACAGATACGCAGTATTTT	CSVRRLATTDTQYF
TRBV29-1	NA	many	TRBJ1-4	TGCAGCGTTCCTAGGCGGACGCGGGAAGGTGAAAAACTGTTTTTT	CSVPRRTREGEKLFF
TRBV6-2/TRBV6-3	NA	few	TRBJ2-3	TGTGCCAGCAGCTCTCTAGCCGGGGGACACACAGATACGCAGTATTTT	CASSSLAGGHTDTQYF
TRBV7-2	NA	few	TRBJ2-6	TGTGCCAGCAGTACGACAGGGGCCAACGTCCTGACTTTC	CASSTTGANVLTF
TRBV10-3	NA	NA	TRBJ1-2	TGTGCCATCAGTGTGGAGCAGGGGACCGGTGGCTACACCTTC	CAISVEQGTGGYTF
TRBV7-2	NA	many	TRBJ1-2	TGTGCCAGCAGCATATTACAGAAATCTGGTAGCTACACCTTC	CASSILQKSGSYTF
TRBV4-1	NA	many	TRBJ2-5	TGCGCCAGCAGCCTAGGACCGATAGAAGAGACCCAGTACTTC	CASSLGPIEETQYF
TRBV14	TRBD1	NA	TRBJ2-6	TGTGCCAGCAGCCGCTGGACAGGTCGCTCTGGGGCCAACGTCCTGACTTTC	CASSRWTGRSGANVLTF
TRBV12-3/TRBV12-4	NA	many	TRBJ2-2	TGTGCCAGCAGTTTGTTACGACAGACTCCGGACACCGGGGAGCTGTTTTTT	CASSLLRQTPDTGELFF
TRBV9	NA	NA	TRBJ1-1	TGTGCCAGCAGCCCCCGACCCTTATCCCCCTTTGAAGCTTTCTTT	CASSPRPLSPFEAFF
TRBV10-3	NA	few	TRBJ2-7	TGTGCCATCAGTACCTCTACAGCCTCGTACGAGCAGTACTTC	CAISTSTASYEQYF
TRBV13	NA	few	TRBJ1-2	TGTGCCAGCAGCTTTAGCATCGCCAGCTATGGCTACACCTTC	CASSFSIASYGYTF
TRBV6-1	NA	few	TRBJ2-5	TGTGCCAGCGCCCGCAGGGTGGGGGAGACCCAGTACTTC	CASARRVGETQYF
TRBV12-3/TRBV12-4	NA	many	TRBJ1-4	TGTGCCAGCAGCACTGACCGGGGGCCTAATGAAAAACTGTTTTTT	CASSTDRGPNEKLFF
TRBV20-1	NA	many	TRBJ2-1	TGCAGTGCTAGACAGGGCACGCTCTACAATGAGCAGTTCTTC	CSARQGTLYNEQFF
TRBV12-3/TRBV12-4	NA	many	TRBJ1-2	TGTGCCAGCAGTTTTAGGCGCGGAGCAACCTATGGCTACACCTTC	CASSFRRGATYGYTF
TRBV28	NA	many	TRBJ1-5	TGTGCCAGCAGTTTATTAAGACAGATCAATCAGCCCCAGCATTTT	CASSLLRQINQPQHF
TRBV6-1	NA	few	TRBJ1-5	TGTGCCAGCAGCTCGGTGGGACGCGGGGCCCATATCCAGCCCCAGCATTTT	CASSSVGRGAHIQPQHF
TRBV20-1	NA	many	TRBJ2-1	TGCAGTGCCGGGGGAGCTCCGTACAATGAGCAGTTCTTC	CSAGGAPYNEQFF